These 30 T cell receptor beta chains were sequenced from one sample in a study of T cells in Graves' hyperthyroidism and ophthalmopathy. Amplification targeted TCR beta CDR3 regions from RNA transcripts. The TCR CDR3 was amplified in a first-round RT-PCR using the HTBI primer set. TCRdb reanalysed the multiplex PCR reads using MiXCR and keeps one entry per CDR3 protein. The data show fewer than 200,000 distinct CDR3 sequences, 15% to 20% seen once. The sequencing sample was made of blood. The receptor source for this set is a woman aged 50 to 60 with Graves' hyperthyroidism.

This clonotype was seen many times. CDR3 protein: CASSPQRTGSYGYTF. CDR3 DNA sequence: TGTGCCAGCAGCCCGCAACGGACAGGGTCCTATGGCTACACCTTC. The V call is TRBV7-2, the J call TRBJ1-2, with 8 bases aligning to TRBD1. CDR1 is SGHTA and CDR2 is FQGNSA in the germline V gene. V dropped 5 bases and J dropped 4; count of bases not matched to a gene: 9. This CDR3 has 15 amino acids. The variable domain in full, completed from reference TRBV7-2 and TRBJ1-2, reads GAGVSQSPSNKVTEKGKDVELRCDPISGHTALYWYRQSLGQGLEFLIYFQGNSAPDKSGLPSDRFSAERTGGSVSTLTIQRTQQEDSAVYLCASSPQRTGSYGYTFGSGTRLTVV.

The V call is TRBV4-1, the J call TRBJ2-1; no clear D gene. The V and J ends lost 4 bases and 3 bases respectively, with 7 bases between them. In germline, CDR1 is MGHRA, CDR2 YSYEKL. The CDR3 consists of 13 residues. CDR3 loop: CASSPSIYNEQFF. CDR3 in DNA: TGCGCCAGCAGCCCGAGTATCTACAATGAGCAGTTCTTC.

This clonotype was counted at least ten times. The rearrangement joins TRBV12-3 or TRBV12-4 to TRBJ1-3; unclear D gene. The CDR3 length is 13 residues. Trimming left V 5 bases short and J 0 bases short, with 5 bases between. In DNA form, the CDR3 reads TGTGCCAGCAGTCTATTCTCTGGAAACACCATATATTTT. Residues: CASSLFSGNTIYF.

This clonotype has only a few counts. The chain carries TRBV5-5 and TRBJ1-5, with TRBD1 as a possible D gene (6 bases). V shed 1 base and J shed 12 bases, with 17 bases lying between them. CDR3 length: 14 amino acids. Germline CDR1 SGHKS, CDR2 YYEKEE (reference sequence). CDR3 bases: TGTGCCAGCAGCTTGTTGTGGGGCCGGGACAACCAGCATTTT. Amino acid sequence: CASSLLWGRDNQHF.

The CDR3 region has the DNA TGCGCCAGCAGCAGGGGGGGGATGGAAGCTTTCTTT. Encoded protein: CASSRGGMEAFF. The V call is TRBV5-1, the J call TRBJ1-1; tentative D call: TRBD1 (6 bases). This CDR3 is 12 amino acids long. V was cut by 4 bases and J by 8 bases, with 12 bases left in between. Germline values: CDR1 SGHRS, CDR2 YFSETQ.

V gene TRBV6-2 or TRBV6-3 combines with J gene TRBJ2-1; TRBD1 matches at 10 bases. The V and J ends lost 4 bases and 5 bases, in that order; junction bases with no gene match: 11. The CDR3 is 17 amino acids. In germline, CDR1 is MNHEY, CDR2 SVGEGT. The CDR3 is CASSFPLRTGGHNEQFF. The CDR3 DNA is TGTGCCAGCAGTTTCCCCTTGAGGACAGGGGGTCACAATGAGCAGTTCTTC.

J is TRBJ2-3 and V is TRBV18, with 8 bases aligning to TRBD2. Germline values: CDR1 KGHSH, CDR2 LQKENI. After removal of 6 bases from V and 6 bases from J, the junction contained 11 bases not matched to a gene. This CDR3 has 15 amino acids. The CDR3 reads CASSTTSGLVDTQYF. The CDR3, as DNA: TGTGCCAGCTCGACTACTAGCGGCCTCGTGGATACGCAGTATTTT.

This clonotype was observed a handful of times. The rearrangement joins TRBV3-1 to TRBJ1-6; D is undetermined. Trimming pared 4 bases from V and 5 bases from J, leaving 12 bases between. Germline V gene sequence: CDR1 LGHDT, CDR2 YNNKEL (reference sequence). CDR3 size: 15 residues. CDR3 in amino acids: CASSPWRQDNSPLHF. Written as DNA, the CDR3 is TGTGCCAGCAGCCCCTGGCGGCAAGATAATTCACCCCTCCACTTT.

This clonotype has at least ten counts. This chain uses TRBV5-1 with TRBJ2-5; D ambiguous. This CDR3 spans 13 amino acids. Germline CDR1 reads SGHRS; CDR2 reads YFSETQ. V was shortened by 0 bases and J by 4 bases, with 7 bases between the two germline ends. The CDR3 DNA reads as TGCGCCAGCAGCTTGGATCCTACAGAGACCCAGTACTTC. Encoded protein: CASSLDPTETQYF.

This clonotype was picked up many times. The chain employs TRBV12-3 or TRBV12-4 and TRBJ2-2; D gene ambiguous. V lost 6 bases to trimming and J lost 4 bases, with 9 bases between them. The CDR3 is 13 residues long. The CDR3 loop reads CASRRSSTGELFF. DNA for the CDR3: TGTGCCAGCAGGAGATCAAGCACCGGGGAGCTGTTTTTT.

This clonotype was found many times. The chain uses TRBV28 and TRBJ1-6, with TRBD1 identical over 7 bases. Germline V gene lookup returns CDR1 MDHEN and CDR2 SYDVKM. The CDR3 sequence is 16 residues long. V lost 6 bases and J lost 4; bases outside the gene matches: 9. The CDR3: CASRTSPGQYNSPLHF. The CDR3 DNA reads as TGTGCCAGCAGAACCTCTCCGGGACAGTATAATTCACCCCTCCACTTT.

This clonotype showed up many times. The rearrangement joins TRBV12-3 or TRBV12-4 to TRBJ2-7; the D gene is possibly TRBD1 (6 bases). V lost 3 bases, J lost 3 bases, and 12 bases lay in between. The CDR3 contains 14 residues. CDR3 nucleotides: TGTGCCAGCAGTTTCGCAGGGGATCGCTACGAGCAGTACTTC. Its protein product is CASSFAGDRYEQYF.

This clonotype was detected only a few times. CDR3 DNA: TGTGCCAGCAGTTTTGCAGGGTACGGTCAGCCCCAGCATTTT. Encoded protein: CASSFAGYGQPQHF. The V and J genes are TRBV28 and TRBJ1-5; weak D call: TRBD1 (5 bases). The CDR3 loop spans 14 amino acids. Deletions cut 3 bases from V and 6 bases from J, with 12 bases between. The germline CDR1 and CDR2 sequences are MDHEN and SYDVKM.

This clonotype was observed many times. The V gene is TRBV14, the J gene TRBJ2-7; D is unresolved. CDR1 and CDR2 from the germline V gene are SGHDN and FVKESK. The CDR3 contains 14 residues. Trimming removed 4 bases at V and 3 bases at J, with 13 bases between. As DNA, the CDR3 is TGTGCCAGCAGCCCCCTTGGAAACGGCTACGAGCAGTACTTC. Protein sequence: CASSPLGNGYEQYF.

This clonotype was detected ten times or more. The V gene is TRBV5-4, the J gene TRBJ2-6; 7 bases are a match to TRBD1. Germline CDR1 reads SGHNT; CDR2 reads YYREEE (reference sequence). With V trimmed by 4 bases and J by 2 bases, 9 bases remained unmatched. CDR3 length equals 17 residues. The CDR3 protein is CASSPFLQGAGANVLTF. The DNA of the CDR3 is TGTGCCAGCAGCCCTTTTCTGCAGGGGGCTGGGGCCAACGTCCTGACTTTC.

The genes are TRBV28 and TRBJ1-2; TRBD1 might be the D (5 bases). Looked up from germline, CDR1 is MDHEN and CDR2 is SYDVKM. The CDR3 loop spans 15 amino acids. Trimming took off 6 bases at V and 4 bases at J, with 18 bases between the two ends. CDR3 nucleotide sequence: TGTGCCAGCAGGACACTTGGGACTTCTAGCTATGGCTACACCTTC. This translates into CASRTLGTSSYGYTF.

This clonotype was observed many times. The rearrangement uses TRBV19 and TRBJ2-1, with TRBD2 matching over 16 bases. The germline V gene encodes CDR1 LNHDA and CDR2 SQIVND (reference sequence). V was clipped by 8 bases and J by 6 bases; unmatched bases: 13. This CDR3 contains 18 residues. The CDR3: CASRPPGLAGGNGNEQFF. The CDR3 DNA follows: TGTGCCAGTCGTCCACCGGGACTAGCGGGGGGGAATGGCAATGAGCAGTTCTTC.

Concerning this clonotype itself: A single base separates this from a much larger clone, so it may be a read error. The chain links TRBV10-3 to TRBJ2-5; D unclear. The CDR3 has 14 amino acids. Germline lookup yields CDR1 ENHRY and CDR2 SYGVKD. CDR3 loop: CAISPRLQQETRYF. The CDR3 region has the DNA TGTGCCATCAGCCCGAGGCTACAGCAAGAGACCCGGTACTTC.

This clonotype was detected many times. The chain employs TRBV12-3 or TRBV12-4 and TRBJ1-1; D gene ambiguous. The V end lost 4 bases, the J end lost 3 bases, and 9 bases lay between the germline ends. The CDR3 contains 13 residues. In DNA form, the CDR3 reads TGTGCCAGCAGTTCCGAGAGTTACACTGAAGCTTTCTTT. Amino acid sequence: CASSSESYTEAFF.

The rearrangement uses TRBV7-2 and TRBJ2-1, with 13 positions matching TRBD2. V shed 1 base, J shed 0 bases, and the junction held 3 bases outside the gene matches. CDR1 SGHTA and CDR2 FQGNSA come from the germline V gene. This CDR3 is 18 amino acids long. Here the CDR3 reads CASSLVGLAGSSYNEQFF. In nucleotides, the CDR3 is TGTGCCAGCAGCTTAGTGGGACTAGCGGGGAGCTCCTACAATGAGCAGTTCTTC. The full variable domain, with the rest looked up from reference TRBV7-2 and TRBJ2-1, is GAGVSQSPSNKVTEKGKDVELRCDPISGHTALYWYRQSLGQGLEFLIYFQGNSAPDKSGLPSDRFSAERTGGSVSTLTIQRTQQEDSAVYLCASSLVGLAGSSYNEQFFGPGTRLTVL.

In its sample, this clonotype was seen many times. The genes are TRBV6-2 or TRBV6-3 and TRBJ1-1; D is unclear. CDR3 length equals 13 residues. Trimming cost V 6 bases and J 1 base, with 9 bases left between them. CDR1 and CDR2 from the germline V gene are MNHEY and SVGEGT. CDR3 in amino acids: CASSPIKNTEAFF. As DNA, the CDR3 is TGTGCCAGCAGCCCGATCAAGAACACTGAAGCTTTCTTT.

In its sample, this clonotype was seen many times. The chain is built from TRBV6-2 or TRBV6-3 and TRBJ2-7; D is perhaps TRBD1 or TRBD2 (5 bases each). Trimming took off 6 bases at V and 7 bases at J, with 22 bases between the two ends. Germline CDR1 is MNHEY and CDR2 is SVGEGT. The CDR3 extends over 15 amino acids. For the CDR3, the DNA is TGTGCCAGCAGCCCACAGGACATAGTCTGGGGGGAGCAGTACTTC. Translation: CASSPQDIVWGEQYF.

This clonotype was recorded at least ten times. The V gene is TRBV18, the J gene TRBJ2-5; TRBD1 is a possible D gene (6 bases). V was shortened by 3 bases and J by 0 bases, with 8 bases between the two germline ends. The CDR3 spans 14 residues. The germline V gene encodes CDR1 KGHSH and CDR2 LQKENI. The CDR3 DNA follows: TGTGCCAGCTCACCCCGGGACAACCAAGAGACCCAGTACTTC. It codes for CASSPRDNQETQYF.

This clonotype was counted many times. The gene calls are TRBV13 and TRBJ2-7; 8 bases fit TRBD2. Germline assignment: CDR1 PRHDT and CDR2 FYEKMQ (reference sequence). Unmatched junction bases numbered 12, after V lost 6 bases and J lost 5 bases. This CDR3 has 15 amino acids. CDR3 nucleotides: TGTGCCAGCAGGCGGGCGGGGGGCCGGTTGGACGAGCAGTACTTC. Translation gives CASRRAGGRLDEQYF.

In its sample, this clonotype was seen a few times. J is TRBJ1-6 and V is TRBV19; a weak D match, TRBD1 (6 bases). The CDR3 runs to 13 residues. Trimming cost V 1 base and J 8 bases, with 6 bases left between them. In germline, CDR1 is LNHDA, CDR2 SQIVND (reference sequence). In nucleotides, the CDR3 is TGTGCCAGTAGTATAGGGACAGATTCACCCCTCCACTTT. Its translation: CASSIGTDSPLHF.

This clonotype was found many times. The chain joins TRBV6-2 or TRBV6-3 to TRBJ2-7; D unclear. V was trimmed by 5 bases and J by 3 bases, leaving 5 bases between them. Germline assignment: CDR1 MNHEY and CDR2 SVGEGT. There are 11 residues in the CDR3. The CDR3 here is CASSNRYEQYF. The CDR3 DNA reads TGTGCCAGCAGTAATCGCTACGAGCAGTACTTC.

This clonotype was seen at least ten times. The CDR3 sequence is CASSYSGNLETQYF. The CDR3 DNA sequence: TGTGCCAGCAGTTACTCGGGGAACTTGGAGACCCAGTACTTC. The chain combines TRBV6-6 with TRBJ2-5; D is uncertain. The CDR3 contains 14 residues. Germline assignment: CDR1 MNHNY and CDR2 SVGAGI (reference sequence). V was pared by 0 bases and J by 5 bases, with 10 bases between.

Concerning this clonotype itself: A read error may explain this, as a much larger clone is one base away. The gene calls are TRBV28 and TRBJ1-2; no firm D call. Germline V gives CDR1 MDHEN, CDR2 SYDVKM. CDR3 length: 12 residues. The CDR3 nucleotides are TGTGCCAGCATTAACCCCGACTATAGCTACACCTTC. Protein: CASINPDYSYTF.

This clonotype was found many times. The V and J genes are TRBV7-3 and TRBJ2-1, with D possibly TRBD1 on 7 matching bases. V was shortened by 5 bases and J by 7 bases, with 18 bases between the two germline ends. This CDR3 spans 15 amino acids. Germline V gene sequence: CDR1 SGHTA, CDR2 FQGTGA. The CDR3 DNA is TGTGCCAGCAGCCAAAACAGGGGCGCGGGAAATGAGCAGTTCTTC. This codes for CASSQNRGAGNEQFF.

In its sample, this clonotype was seen many times. CDR3 amino acids: CASIRDRSNQPQHF. In DNA form, the CDR3 reads TGTGCCAGCATCCGGGACCGGAGCAATCAGCCCCAGCATTTT. The rearrangement links TRBV2 to TRBJ1-5; maybe TRBD1 (5 bases). Trimming left V 7 bases short and J 1 base short, with 11 bases between. The CDR3 runs to 14 residues. Germline V gene sequence: CDR1 SNHLY, CDR2 FYNNEI.